The 8 T cell receptor beta chains presented below share a single source sample, sequenced in a study of cytomegalovirus exposure and HLA in healthy donors. Primers for the PCR totalled 60 Vbeta and 13 Jbeta. Here immunoSEQ multiplex PCR was the method, and the copy in TCRdb shows in-frame clones only, minus some. The sample holds around 150,000 clones, over 75% seen once. Material for sequencing was PBMCs. Receptors were obtained from a human donor in good health.

The genes are TRBV6-1 and TRBJ2-1; TRBD2 agrees at 7 bases. The CDR3 covers 17 residues. Germline CDR1 is MNHNS and CDR2 is SASEGT. J gave up 5 bases and V 4 bases, and 14 bases lay outside the gene matches. CDR3 DNA: TGTGCCAGCAGTGCCTCCCTTGGGGGGGTCGTTAACAATGAGCAGTTCTTC. Protein product: CASSASLGGVVNNEQFF.

A few counts support this clone. The chain couples TRBV27 to TRBJ1-1; TRBD1 is a possible D gene (5 bases). The V gene's germline CDR1 is MNHEY and CDR2 SMNVEV (reference sequence). The length of the CDR3 is 14 residues. V dropped 0 bases and J dropped 4 bases, with 9 bases sitting between them. In DNA, the CDR3 is TGTGCCAGCAGTTTATCCCTCACAGGCACTGAAGCTTTCTTT. It codes for CASSLSLTGTEAFF.

The chain combines TRBV11-2 with TRBJ1-2, with D perhaps matching TRBD1 (6 bases). V gave up 5 bases and J gave up 2 bases, with 15 bases separating them. CDR1 is SGHAT and CDR2 is FQNNGV in the germline V gene. The CDR3 is made up of 15 amino acids. The CDR3, as DNA: TGTGCCAGCAGCCTACAGGGTTTTCCAAACTATGGCTACACCTTC. This gives the protein CASSLQGFPNYGYTF. Based on the CDR3 plus reference TRBV11-2 and TRBJ1-2, the full variable domain is EAGVAQSPRYKIIEKRQSVAFWCNPISGHATLYWYQQILGQGPKLLIQFQNNGVVDDSQLPKDRFSAERLKGVDSTLKIQPAKLEDSAVYLCASSLQGFPNYGYTFGSGTRLTVV.

This CDR3 is CASSLRGSYNSPLHF. The CDR3 nucleotides are TGTGCCAGCAGTTTGAGGGGGTCCTATAATTCACCCCTCCACTTT. The J gene is TRBJ1-6, the V gene TRBV28; TRBD1 might be the D (6 bases). The V and J ends lost 3 bases and 1 base respectively, with 7 bases between them. This CDR3 contains 15 residues. Germline CDR1 and CDR2: MDHEN and SYDVKM.

The chain combines TRBV13 with TRBJ2-5; D is unclear. Germline CDR1 reads PRHDT; CDR2 reads FYEKMQ (reference sequence). This CDR3 contains 13 residues. The germline V and J ends were trimmed by 5 bases and 0 bases, with 7 bases remaining between them. CDR3 DNA: TGTGCCAGCAGCCCCCAGGACCAAGAGACCCAGTACTTC. Protein: CASSPQDQETQYF. Combining the CDR3 with reference TRBV13 and TRBJ2-5 gives the whole variable domain AAGVIQSPRHLIKEKRETATLKCYPIPRHDTVYWYQQGPGQDPQFLISFYEKMQSDKGSIPDRFSAQQFSDYHSELNMSSLELGDSALYFCASSPQDQETQYFGPGTRLLVL.

V usage is TRBV9 and J usage is TRBJ2-2, with 8 positions matching TRBD2. CDR3 length: 14 amino acids. J gave up 1 base and V 6 bases, and 2 bases lay outside the gene matches. Germline CDR1 reads SGDLS; CDR2 reads YYNGEE. CDR3 DNA: TGTGCCAGCAACCTAGCGGGGAACACCGGGGAGCTGTTTTTT. Amino acids: CASNLAGNTGELFF.

The V and J genes are TRBV7-9 and TRBJ1-2, with 9 nucleotides matching TRBD1. CDR3 length: 17 residues. Germline CDR1 and CDR2: SEHNR and FQNEAQ (reference sequence). Trimming took 5 bases from V and 2 from J; bases not matched to a gene: 12. Here the CDR3 reads CASSLVPGTGLNYGYTF. CDR3 bases: TGTGCCAGCAGCCTAGTGCCCGGGACAGGGCTGAACTATGGCTACACCTTC.

The rearrangement joins TRBV4-2 to TRBJ2-1; possibly TRBD1 for D (6 bases). Looked up from germline, CDR1 is LGHNA and CDR2 is YNFKEQ. The CDR3 length is 13 residues. V was cut by 4 bases and J by 8 bases, with 12 bases left in between. CDR3 sequence (DNA): TGTGCCAGCAGCCGAGACAGGTTCGATGAGCAGTTCTTC. This codes for CASSRDRFDEQFF.